Each of the 31 T cell receptor beta chains below was sequenced from the same sample in a study of blood T cell repertoires in COVID-19. Profiling relied on immunoSEQ multiplex PCR, and the TCRdb table lists in-frame clones only, not all of them. The table lists approximately 150,000 clones, 80% to 90% of them singletons. Sequencing was done on a sample of PBMCs or T cells enriched from blood (not recorded which). Receptors originate from a man in his fifties or sixties who had recovered from COVID-19.

The genes are TRBV30 and TRBJ1-2; D is perhaps TRBD1 (5 bases). The V gene's germline CDR1 is GTSNPN and CDR2 SVGIG (reference sequence). V gave up 2 bases and J gave up 8 bases, with 15 bases separating them. The CDR3 is 13 residues long. DNA of the CDR3: TGTGCCTGGAGTAGGGGTAGGAGACAGGGCTACACCTTC. Translating it yields CAWSRGRRQGYTF.

The rearrangement uses TRBV5-5 and TRBJ1-1; 9 nucleotides agree with TRBD1. Germline CDR1 SGHKS, CDR2 YYEKEE (reference sequence). CDR3 length: 16 amino acids. With V trimmed by 3 bases and J by 6 bases, 12 bases remained unmatched. CDR3 region: CASSSHSTTGGPEAFF. The CDR3 coding sequence is TGTGCCAGCAGCTCCCACTCAACGACAGGGGGACCTGAAGCTTTCTTT.

This chain uses TRBV6-6 with TRBJ2-5, with 8 bases identical to TRBD2. The CDR3 length is 14 residues. V was clipped by 5 bases and J by 2 bases; unmatched bases: 4. In germline, CDR1 is MNHNY, CDR2 SVGAGI (reference sequence). CDR3 protein: CASSVAGPQETQYF. For the CDR3, the DNA is TGTGCCAGCAGTGTAGCGGGGCCTCAAGAGACCCAGTACTTC.

The chain carries TRBV18 and TRBJ1-2; TRBD1 matches at 9 bases. Germline V gene lookup returns CDR1 KGHSH and CDR2 LQKENI. The CDR3 is 16 amino acids. J gave up 7 bases and V 2 bases, and 11 bases lay outside the gene matches. As DNA, the CDR3 is TGTGCCAGCTCACCAGTGTGGGGACAGGGCCTCTCTGGCTACACCTTC. Translating it yields CASSPVWGQGLSGYTF.

CDR3 nucleotide sequence: TGTGCCAGCAGCTTGTTCCCCCAGGGGAAGGATGTGGGCTACACCTTC. Its translation is CASSLFPQGKDVGYTF. The rearrangement uses TRBV5-5 and TRBJ1-2, with TRBD1 as a possible D gene (6 bases). Germline values: CDR1 SGHKS, CDR2 YYEKEE (reference sequence). Trimming removed 1 base at V and 8 bases at J, with 21 bases between. The CDR3 totals 16 residues.

This chain uses TRBV23-1 with TRBJ1-4; the match to TRBD1 covers 7 bases. TRBV23-1 is recorded as an ORF, its role being uncertain. This CDR3 spans 15 amino acids. J lost 5 bases, V lost 0 bases, and 3 bases had no gene match. CDR3 nucleotides: TGCGCCAGCAGTCAATCGGAGACAGGGAATGAAAAACTGTTTTTT. Protein: CASSQSETGNEKLFF.

Ten or more counts support this clone. The genes are TRBV28 and TRBJ1-4; possibly TRBD1 for D (5 bases). CDR3 length equals 16 residues. V was pared by 3 bases and J by 5 bases, with 16 bases between. Germline CDR1 reads MDHEN; CDR2 reads SYDVKM. The CDR3 spells CASSLEDRIQNEKLFF. The CDR3 region has the DNA TGTGCCAGCAGTTTGGAAGACAGAATCCAAAATGAAAAACTGTTTTTT.

This clone has only one observation. The V call is TRBV10-2, the J call TRBJ1-4; TRBD1 agrees at 7 bases. The germline gives CDR1 WSHSY, CDR2 SAAADI. Trimming took 3 bases from V and 2 from J; bases not matched to a gene: 6. The CDR3 covers 16 residues. The DNA of the CDR3 is TGCGCCAGCAGTGAATATTACAGGGGTACTAATGAAAAACTGTTTTTT. This gives the protein CASSEYYRGTNEKLFF.

This chain uses TRBV27 with TRBJ2-7, with D maybe TRBD2 (5 bases). The V end was cut by 2 bases, the J end by 5 bases, with 13 bases between. This CDR3 has 14 amino acids. Germline CDR1 and CDR2: MNHEY and SMNVEV (reference sequence). The DNA of the CDR3 is TGTGCCAGCAGTTTAAACGAGGGTGGCGACGAGCAGTACTTC. It yields the protein CASSLNEGGDEQYF.

The chain couples TRBV19 to TRBJ1-2; tentative D call: TRBD1 (6 bases). V was cut by 3 bases and J by 7 bases, with 12 bases left in between. There are 13 residues in the CDR3. The V gene's germline CDR1 is LNHDA and CDR2 SQIVND (reference sequence). The CDR3 protein is CASSINRDGGYTF. The CDR3, as DNA: TGTGCCAGTAGTATCAACAGGGATGGTGGCTACACCTTC.

The rearrangement joins TRBV7-2 to TRBJ2-7; D is ambiguous. Germline V gene sequence: CDR1 SGHTA, CDR2 FQGNSA. The CDR3 sequence is 15 residues long. The V end lost 2 bases, the J end lost 0 bases, and 11 bases lay between the germline ends. The chain's CDR3 is CASSLRSGSSYEQYF. DNA for the CDR3: TGTGCCAGCAGCTTACGGTCAGGCAGCTCCTACGAGCAGTACTTC.

The table lists this clone with a few counts. V gene TRBV11-2 combines with J gene TRBJ2-2, with TRBD2 identical over 8 bases. The CDR3 has 17 residues. Germline V gives CDR1 SGHAT, CDR2 FQNNGV. After removal of 1 base from V and 4 bases from J, the junction contained 8 bases not matched to a gene. The CDR3 loop is CASSLGALGRGTGELFF. The CDR3 region has the DNA TGTGCCAGCAGCTTAGGAGCGCTCGGGAGGGGCACCGGGGAGCTGTTTTTT.

This sequence joins TRBV12-5 and TRBJ2-3; D may be TRBD2 (6 bases). The CDR3 length is 14 residues. The germline V gene encodes CDR1 LGHNT and CDR2 FRNRAP. With 9 bases removed from V and 6 bases from J, the gap between germline ends came to 19 bases. CDR3 sequence reads: CASLSVTGSDTQYF. CDR3 sequence (DNA): TGTGCTAGCTTGAGTGTCACCGGGAGCGATACGCAGTATTTT.

V gene TRBV7-3 combines with J gene TRBJ2-1; 14 nucleotides agree with TRBD2. V shed 0 bases and J 9 bases; nucleotides not matched to a gene: 1. Germline lookup yields CDR1 SGHTA and CDR2 FQGTGA. There are 15 residues in the CDR3. Here the CDR3 DNA reads TGTGCCAGCAGCTTAACGGGACTAGCGGGGGCTGAGCAGTTCTTC. This encodes CASSLTGLAGAEQFF.

In DNA, the CDR3 is TGTGCCTGGAGCCCAAAATCGGGAGCAGGCTATGGCTACACCTTC. Translation: CAWSPKSGAGYGYTF. The V call is TRBV30, the J call TRBJ1-2; D is undetermined. CDR1 is GTSNPN and CDR2 is SVGIG in the germline V gene (reference sequence). With 3 bases removed from V and 4 bases from J, the gap between germline ends came to 18 bases. The CDR3 extends over 15 amino acids.

This clone appeared once. This rearrangement joins TRBV5-1 to TRBJ2-3; D gene uncertain. The germline gives CDR1 SGHRS, CDR2 YFSETQ. There are 13 residues in the CDR3. The V and J ends lost 4 bases and 2 bases respectively, with 8 bases between them. The CDR3, as DNA: TGCGCCAGCAGCAGACTGGACACAGATACGCAGTATTTT. Amino acids: CASSRLDTDTQYF.

The genes are TRBV7-3 and TRBJ2-3; TRBD2 aligns across 8 bases. The CDR3 totals 17 residues. Germline CDR1 reads SGHTA; CDR2 reads FQGTGA. The J segment lost 8 bases and the V segment lost 2 bases, leaving 15 bases of the junction unmatched. The CDR3 spells CASSLPGGPEGRATQYF. CDR3 DNA: TGTGCCAGCAGCTTACCGGGGGGGCCTGAAGGGAGGGCTACGCAGTATTTT.

The chain employs TRBV18 and TRBJ1-1; 8 bases are a match to TRBD1. CDR1 is KGHSH, CDR2 LQKENI, per germline. This CDR3 region has 13 residues. V was pared by 7 bases and J by 3 bases, with 4 bases of the junction left unmatched. The CDR3 loop reads CASFPGGDTEAFF. The CDR3 DNA is TGTGCCAGCTTCCCAGGGGGCGACACTGAAGCTTTCTTT.

This chain connects TRBV7-9 to TRBJ1-2; D is perhaps TRBD1 (5 bases). CDR1 and CDR2 (germline): SEHNR, FQNEAQ (reference sequence). The CDR3 covers 14 residues. V lost 3 bases and J lost 4, with 12 bases in between. The CDR3: CASSFRQGTYGYTF. DNA of the CDR3: TGTGCCAGCAGCTTTAGGCAGGGTACCTATGGCTACACCTTC.

The chain uses TRBV30 and TRBJ1-2; TRBD1 matches 9 bases. The CDR3 has 15 residues. V was pared by 2 bases and J by 5 bases, with 9 bases of the junction left unmatched. In germline, CDR1 is GTSNPN, CDR2 SVGIG (reference sequence). CDR3 coding DNA: TGTGCCTGGAGTTTCGCCCCCGGGACAGGGTATGGCTACACCTTC. This codes for CAWSFAPGTGYGYTF. The whole variable domain, remainder taken from reference TRBV30 and TRBJ1-2, is SQTIHQWPATLVQPVGSPLSLECTVEGTSNPNLYWYRQAAGRGLQLLFYSVGIGQISSEVPQNLSASRPQDRQFILSSKKLLLSDSGFYLCAWSFAPGTGYGYTFGSGTRLTVV.

There are a few counts of this clone. The chain employs TRBV27 and TRBJ1-5; the match to TRBD1 covers 7 bases. The CDR3 length is 16 residues. Germline V gene sequence: CDR1 MNHEY, CDR2 SMNVEV (reference sequence). Trimming removed 3 bases from V and 5 bases from J; junction bases left unmatched: 10. The CDR3 is CASSFGQGVSHQPQHF. The CDR3 DNA reads as TGTGCCAGCAGTTTTGGTCAGGGGGTGTCTCATCAGCCCCAGCATTTT.

This clone was counted a single time. The rearrangement joins TRBV6-5 to TRBJ1-6; possible D gene TRBD1, 5 bases. The V and J ends lost 6 bases and 0 bases respectively, with 9 bases between them. Germline V gene sequence: CDR1 MNHEY, CDR2 SVGAGI. The CDR3 is 15 amino acids. The CDR3 DNA sequence: TGTGCCAGCAGATCTCAGGGCTCCTATAATTCACCCCTCCACTTT. Residues: CASRSQGSYNSPLHF.

The V call is TRBV4-2, the J call TRBJ2-2; TRBD2 matches 7 bases. V lost 2 bases to trimming and J lost 4 bases; unmatched junction nucleotides: 4. Germline V gene data show CDR1 as LGHNA and CDR2 as YNFKEQ. The CDR3 loop spans 15 amino acids. The CDR3 loop is CASSQTPGGTGELFF. DNA of the CDR3: TGTGCCAGCAGCCAAACACCGGGGGGCACCGGGGAGCTGTTTTTT.

The chain uses TRBV30 and TRBJ1-6, with TRBD1 as a possible D gene (6 bases). Germline V lookup: CDR1 GTSNPN, CDR2 SVGIG (reference sequence). The CDR3 has 16 amino acids. The ends were cut back, 3 bases at V and 9 bases at J, with 21 bases in the middle. CDR3 sequence reads: CAWSPFGGPKSSPLHF. CDR3 nucleotides: TGTGCCTGGAGCCCCTTTGGGGGCCCAAAGTCTTCACCCCTCCACTTT.

The rearrangement uses TRBV5-1 and TRBJ2-3; 8 bases are a match to TRBD1. The germline V gene encodes CDR1 SGHRS and CDR2 YFSETQ. The CDR3 is 14 amino acids. The V gene end was trimmed by 5 bases and the J gene end by 1 base; junction bases not matched to a gene: 3. The CDR3: CASREGQGTDTQYF. The CDR3 nucleotides are TGCGCCAGCAGGGAGGGACAGGGCACAGATACGCAGTATTTT. Full variable domain (remainder filled in from reference TRBV5-1 and TRBJ2-3): KAGVTQTPRYLIKTRGQQVTLSCSPISGHRSVSWYQQTPGQGLQFLFEYFSETQRNKGNFPGRFSGRQFSNSRSEMNVSTLELGDSALYLCASREGQGTDTQYFGPGTRLTVL.

The V call is TRBV19, the J call TRBJ1-6, with TRBD1 identical over 8 bases. CDR3 length equals 16 residues. V trimming: 8 bases; J trimming: 6 bases; junction bases outside the gene matches: 12. CDR1 is LNHDA and CDR2 is SQIVND in the germline V gene (reference sequence). As DNA, the CDR3 is TGTGCCAGTGGACAGGGATCGCGCAGATTTAATTCACCCCTCCACTTT. Protein sequence: CASGQGSRRFNSPLHF.

This rearrangement joins TRBV24-1 to TRBJ1-5; TRBD1 might be the D (5 bases). CDR1 is KGHDR and CDR2 is SFDVKD in the germline V gene. V was clipped by 3 bases and J by 3 bases, with 14 bases between them. This CDR3 is built from 16 residues. The DNA of the CDR3 is TGTGCCACCAGTGATCACAGGACGGCTACCAATCAGCCCCAGCATTTT. This encodes CATSDHRTATNQPQHF.

This clone was detected a few times. The rearrangement joins TRBV5-1 to TRBJ2-7, with 9 nucleotides matching TRBD1. CDR3 length: 15 residues. Germline V gene lookup returns CDR1 SGHRS and CDR2 YFSETQ. J was trimmed by 7 bases and V by 4 bases; bases with no gene match: 12. Here the CDR3 DNA reads TGCGCCAGCAGCCCAATTCCGGGACAGGGTATGGAGCAGTACTTC. Translating it yields CASSPIPGQGMEQYF. The whole variable domain, remainder taken from reference TRBV5-1 and TRBJ2-7, is KAGVTQTPRYLIKTRGQQVTLSCSPISGHRSVSWYQQTPGQGLQFLFEYFSETQRNKGNFPGRFSGRQFSNSRSEMNVSTLELGDSALYLCASSPIPGQGMEQYFGPGTRLTVT.

The V and J genes are TRBV30 and TRBJ1-2; D possibly corresponds to TRBD1 (5 bases). The germline V and J ends were trimmed by 5 bases and 7 bases, with 14 bases remaining between them. The CDR3 has 12 amino acids. Looked up from germline, CDR1 is GTSNPN and CDR2 is SVGIG (reference sequence). CDR3 DNA: TGTGCCTGGCGGGGGGAAGATATTGGCTACACCTTC. This translates into CAWRGEDIGYTF.

The J gene is TRBJ2-3, the V gene TRBV5-1; D is ambiguous. CDR3 length: 14 amino acids. Trimming removed 1 base at V and 5 bases at J, with 11 bases between. In germline, CDR1 is SGHRS, CDR2 YFSETQ. Here the CDR3 reads CASSLQVTQDTQYF. Written as DNA, the CDR3 is TGCGCCAGCAGCTTGCAGGTTACCCAAGATACGCAGTATTTT.

The chain carries TRBV19 and TRBJ2-3; 7 nucleotides agree with TRBD2. Germline-derived CDR1 and CDR2 are LNHDA and SQIVND (reference sequence). After removal of 4 bases from V and 4 bases from J, the junction contained 5 bases not matched to a gene. The CDR3 has 14 residues. CDR3 loop: CASSRAGRSDTQYF. CDR3 coding DNA: TGTGCCAGTAGTAGAGCGGGGAGGTCAGATACGCAGTATTTT.